The 19 T cell receptor beta chains presented below share a single source sample, sequenced in a study of OX40 agonist ivuxolimab in advanced cancers. The assay was immunoSEQ multiplex PCR, and TCRdb's table has in-frame clones only and misses some. The table has about 75,000 clones, about 88% seen once. Sequences were derived from CD4+ or CD8+ T cells sorted from blood, sampled in a trial of the OX40 agonist ivuxolimab. Every receptor here comes from an adult with an advanced solid tumor such as melanoma, head and neck, liver or kidney cancer.

The chain couples TRBV19 to TRBJ1-1, with 7 nucleotides matching TRBD1. Germline assignment: CDR1 LNHDA and CDR2 SQIVND (reference sequence). The CDR3 loop spans 14 amino acids. J lost 1 base, V lost 5 bases, and 4 bases had no gene match. CDR3 in DNA: TGTGCCAGTAGTGTGGACAGGCAGAACACTGAAGCTTTCTTT. Its protein is CASSVDRQNTEAFF. The whole variable domain, remainder taken from reference TRBV19 and TRBJ1-1, is DGGITQSPKYLFRKEGQNVTLSCEQNLNHDAMYWYRQDPGQGLRLIYYSQIVNDFQKGDIAEGYSVSREKKESFPLTVTSAQKNPTAFYLCASSVDRQNTEAFFGQGTRLTVV.

The DNA of the CDR3 is TGTGCCAGCAGCTTCCAAGTTGGAGGTATAACTGAGGAGCAGTACTTC. Translation gives CASSFQVGGITEEQYF. This rearrangement joins TRBV5-6 to TRBJ2-7; maybe TRBD2 (5 bases). This CDR3 is 16 amino acids long. Trimming pared 2 bases from V and 7 bases from J, leaving 22 bases between. From germline, CDR1 is SGHDT and CDR2 YYEEEE.

This clone was observed a single time. The chain employs TRBV5-6 and TRBJ2-6, with D unclear. This CDR3 is 15 amino acids long. Trimming pared 4 bases from V and 2 bases from J, leaving 10 bases between. Germline CDR1 and CDR2: SGHDT and YYEEEE. DNA for the CDR3: TGTGCCAGCAGCCCGGCTGGCACTGGGGCCAACGTCCTGACTTTC. Its protein is CASSPAGTGANVLTF.

The chain employs TRBV5-1 and TRBJ1-2; D is undetermined. The CDR3 covers 12 residues. The V end was cut by 6 bases, the J end by 2 bases, with 8 bases between. Germline V lookup: CDR1 SGHRS, CDR2 YFSETQ. CDR3 loop: CASKPENYGYTF. In nucleotides, the CDR3 is TGCGCCAGCAAGCCAGAGAACTATGGCTACACCTTC.

V gene TRBV25-1 combines with J gene TRBJ1-1; TRBD1 matches at 12 bases. Trimming removed 4 bases from V and 11 bases from J; junction bases left unmatched: 8. Germline V gene lookup returns CDR1 MGHDK and CDR2 SYGVNS. This CDR3 is 14 amino acids long. CDR3 sequence reads: CASSGSGTGGSAFF. Written as DNA, the CDR3 is TGTGCCAGCAGTGGATCCGGGACAGGGGGCTCGGCTTTCTTT.

CDR3 in amino acids: CASTEELGGNQPQHF. CDR3 sequence (DNA): TGTGCCAGCACGGAGGAACTGGGAGGGAATCAGCCCCAGCATTTT. This sequence joins TRBV28 and TRBJ1-5; D remains ambiguous. The CDR3 runs 15 residues. Germline V gives CDR1 MDHEN, CDR2 SYDVKM. Trimming removed 7 bases at V and 4 bases at J, with 17 bases between.

This sequence joins TRBV19 and TRBJ2-5; TRBD1 aligns across 9 bases. After removal of 3 bases from V and 2 bases from J, the junction contained 4 bases not matched to a gene. CDR1 is LNHDA, CDR2 SQIVND, per germline (reference sequence). The CDR3 spans 15 residues. Here the CDR3 reads CASSIGTGQQETQYF. CDR3 in DNA: TGTGCCAGTAGTATCGGGACAGGGCAACAAGAGACCCAGTACTTC.

The genes are TRBV14 and TRBJ2-5; D is ambiguous. The CDR3 runs 15 residues. Germline-derived CDR1 and CDR2 are SGHDN and FVKESK. V lost 3 bases and J 2 bases, leaving 13 bases between the germline ends. The CDR3 DNA is TGTGCCAGCAGCCAGATTGGACGTCTACAAGAGACCCAGTACTTC. As protein: CASSQIGRLQETQYF. Full variable domain (outside the CDR3, taken from reference TRBV14 and TRBJ2-5): EAGVTQFPSHSVIEKGQTVTLRCDPISGHDNLYWYRRVMGKEIKFLLHFVKESKQDESGMPNNRFLAERTGGTYSTLKVQPAELEDSGVYFCASSQIGRLQETQYFGPGTRLLVL.

This chain joins TRBV6-1 and TRBJ1-1, with a weak D call TRBD1 (5 bases). This CDR3 has 14 amino acids. With 11 bases removed from V and 4 bases from J, the gap between germline ends came to 20 bases. Germline V lookup: CDR1 MNHNS, CDR2 SASEGT. CDR3 loop: CAVGGDPGFTEAFF. The CDR3 DNA sequence: TGTGCCGTCGGAGGGGACCCGGGGTTCACTGAAGCTTTCTTT.

This clone was observed a single time. This rearrangement joins TRBV29-1 to TRBJ2-4; 13 bases match TRBD2. CDR1 is SQVTM and CDR2 is ANQGSEA in the germline V gene. V lost 7 bases to trimming and J lost 7 bases; unmatched junction nucleotides: 7. CDR3 size: 14 residues. The CDR3 loop reads CSAEGTSGANIQYF. The DNA of the CDR3 is TGCAGCGCCGAGGGGACTAGCGGGGCGAACATTCAGTACTTC.

This rearrangement joins TRBV2 to TRBJ1-6; 8 bases align to TRBD1. The CDR3 is made up of 15 amino acids. The J segment lost 7 bases and the V segment lost 11 bases, leaving 13 bases of the junction unmatched. Germline V CDR1 and CDR2: SNHLY, FYNNEI. The CDR3 nucleotides are TGTGCCGGTCAGGACAGGGTCGGTCGGAATTCACCCCTCCACTTT. Amino acid sequence: CAGQDRVGRNSPLHF.

The chain carries TRBV18 and TRBJ1-6; D is unresolved. This CDR3 has 14 residues. Germline-derived CDR1 and CDR2 are KGHSH and LQKENI. The V end was cut by 5 bases, the J end by 7 bases, with 12 bases between. The CDR3 protein is CASSALSENSPLHF. The CDR3 DNA is TGTGCCAGCTCAGCACTGAGTGAAAATTCACCCCTCCACTTT.

The gene calls are TRBV18 and TRBJ2-1; D not resolved. Trimming removed 1 base at V and 1 base at J, with 8 bases between. The CDR3 has 15 amino acids. Germline V gives CDR1 KGHSH, CDR2 LQKENI. The CDR3 sequence is CASSPQVASYNEQFF. The CDR3 nucleotides read TGTGCCAGCTCACCACAGGTTGCGTCCTACAATGAGCAGTTCTTC.

The genes are TRBV19 and TRBJ2-7; D gene unclear. CDR1 is LNHDA and CDR2 is SQIVND in the germline V gene (reference sequence). There are 12 residues in the CDR3. V was pared by 6 bases and J by 4 bases, with 10 bases between. The CDR3 DNA is TGTGCCAGTAGCAATCCCCCTTACGAGCAGTACTTC. It yields the protein CASSNPPYEQYF.

The chain combines TRBV6-6 with TRBJ2-4; 8 bases are shared with TRBD1. The germline V gene encodes CDR1 MNHNY and CDR2 SVGAGI (reference sequence). V was pared by 3 bases and J by 8 bases, with 6 bases of the junction left unmatched. The CDR3 runs 14 residues. As DNA, the CDR3 is TGTGCCAGCAGTTATACGGACAGGGTAGACATTCAGTACTTC. As protein: CASSYTDRVDIQYF.

This chain joins TRBV6-5 and TRBJ1-4; D may be TRBD1 (5 bases). The CDR3 extends over 13 amino acids. V was clipped by 11 bases and J by 4 bases, with 14 bases between them. Per the germline V gene, CDR1 is MNHEY and CDR2 is SVGAGI. For the CDR3, the DNA is TGTGCCTCCCAGGGCCCCAATAATGAAAAACTGTTTTTT. This codes for CASQGPNNEKLFF.

The chain is built from TRBV19 and TRBJ1-3; D is unresolved. The CDR3 sequence is 17 residues long. Looked up from germline, CDR1 is LNHDA and CDR2 is SQIVND (reference sequence). The germline V and J ends were trimmed by 9 bases and 0 bases, with 21 bases remaining between them. CDR3 nucleotides: TGTGCCAGCCAAGTTGGACCCCAAGGGAGCTCTGGAAACACCATATATTTT. It codes for CASQVGPQGSSGNTIYF.

The V gene is TRBV18, the J gene TRBJ2-3; a weak D match, TRBD1 (5 bases). Between the trimmed V and J ends, which lost 6 bases and 2 bases, there was a span of 12 bases. Germline V gene lookup returns CDR1 KGHSH and CDR2 LQKENI. CDR3 length: 14 residues. The CDR3 DNA is TGTGCCAGCTCGTTTCAGGGTCCCACAGATACGCAGTATTTT. Its protein product is CASSFQGPTDTQYF.

V gene TRBV2 combines with J gene TRBJ1-2; no definite D call. V dropped 10 bases and J dropped 4 bases, with 13 bases sitting between them. The CDR3 runs 12 residues. Germline V CDR1 and CDR2: SNHLY, FYNNEI. The DNA for the CDR3 is TGTGCCACAAGTGACAACCTCTATGGCTACACCTTC. Its translation: CATSDNLYGYTF.